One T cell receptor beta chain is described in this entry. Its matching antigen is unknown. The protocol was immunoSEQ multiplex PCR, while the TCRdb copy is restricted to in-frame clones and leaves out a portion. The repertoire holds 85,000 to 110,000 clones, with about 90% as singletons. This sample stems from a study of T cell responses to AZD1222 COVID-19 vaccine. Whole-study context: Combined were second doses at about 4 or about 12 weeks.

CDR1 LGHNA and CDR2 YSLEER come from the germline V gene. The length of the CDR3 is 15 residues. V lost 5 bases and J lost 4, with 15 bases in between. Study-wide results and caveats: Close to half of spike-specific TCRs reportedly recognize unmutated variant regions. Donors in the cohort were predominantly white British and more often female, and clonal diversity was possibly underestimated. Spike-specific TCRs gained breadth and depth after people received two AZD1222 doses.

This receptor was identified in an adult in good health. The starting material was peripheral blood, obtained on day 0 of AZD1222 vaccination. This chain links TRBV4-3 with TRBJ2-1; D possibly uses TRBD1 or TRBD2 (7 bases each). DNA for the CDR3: TGCGCCAGCAGCGAGCGGGACAGAGCGTACAATGAGCAGTTCTTC. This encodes CASSERDRAYNEQFF.